One sample yielded the 6 T cell receptor beta chains listed below, sequenced in a study of OX40 agonist ivuxolimab in advanced cancers. Here immunoSEQ multiplex PCR was the method, and the copy in TCRdb shows in-frame clones only, minus some. This sample has 65,000 to 90,000 clones, with around 90% found just once. Sequenced here: CD4+ or CD8+ T cells sorted from blood, sampled in a trial of the OX40 agonist ivuxolimab. Every receptor here comes from an adult with an advanced solid tumor such as melanoma, head and neck, liver or kidney cancer.

DNA for the CDR3: TGTGCCAGCAGTCCTGGGACCAACACAGATACGCAGTATTTT. It encodes CASSPGTNTDTQYF. This chain joins TRBV2 and TRBJ2-3; D may be TRBD1 or TRBD2 (5 bases each). V was pared by 5 bases and J by 2 bases, with 11 bases between. Germline loops: CDR1 SNHLY, CDR2 FYNNEI. The CDR3 totals 14 residues. The full variable domain, with the rest looked up from reference TRBV2 and TRBJ2-3, is EPEVTQTPSHQVTQMGQEVILRCVPISNHLYFYWYRQILGQKVEFLVSFYNNEISEKSEIFDDQFSVERPDGSNFTLKIRSTKLEDSAMYFCASSPGTNTDTQYFGPGTRLTVL.

The chain joins TRBV5-1 to TRBJ2-7, with D perhaps being TRBD1 or TRBD2 (6 bases each). CDR3 length: 14 residues. Per germline, CDR1 SGHRS and CDR2 YFSETQ. Trimming pared 0 bases from V and 4 bases from J, leaving 11 bases between. The CDR3 spells CASSLDREVYEQYF. In DNA form, the CDR3 reads TGCGCCAGCAGCTTGGACAGGGAGGTATACGAGCAGTACTTC.

The V gene is TRBV5-1, the J gene TRBJ2-1; 8 bases map to TRBD2. Per the germline V gene, CDR1 is SGHRS and CDR2 is YFSETQ. Trimming cost V 4 bases and J 1 base; bases outside gene matches: 4. The CDR3 has 15 amino acids. CDR3 sequence reads: CASSPAGESYNEQFF. CDR3 in DNA: TGCGCCAGCAGCCCAGCGGGAGAATCCTACAATGAGCAGTTCTTC.

The rearrangement joins TRBV18 to TRBJ2-7; TRBD1 matches 9 bases. The CDR3 extends over 14 amino acids. CDR1 is KGHSH, CDR2 LQKENI, per germline. J lost 3 bases, V lost 6 bases, and 6 bases had no gene match. The CDR3 coding sequence is TGTGCCAGCTCCCGACAGGGGGGGGACTACGAGCAGTACTTC. Protein sequence: CASSRQGGDYEQYF.

The chain carries TRBV10-1 and TRBJ2-7; D may match TRBD1 or TRBD2 (5 bases each). The germline V gene encodes CDR1 WNHNN and CDR2 SYGVQD (reference sequence). Trimming pared 3 bases from V and 4 bases from J, leaving 16 bases between. There are 15 residues in the CDR3. Here the CDR3 DNA reads TGCGCCAGCAGTGAAGAGGGGCCACTCCTGTACGAGCAGTACTTC. Its translation is CASSEEGPLLYEQYF.

The genes are TRBV7-2 and TRBJ2-5, with a weak D call TRBD2 (5 bases). There are 13 residues in the CDR3. Germline V lookup: CDR1 SGHTA, CDR2 FQGNSA. V lost 2 bases and J 4 bases, leaving 8 bases between the germline ends. The CDR3: CASSLLGRETQYF. The DNA of the CDR3 is TGTGCCAGCAGCTTACTGGGGAGAGAGACCCAGTACTTC.